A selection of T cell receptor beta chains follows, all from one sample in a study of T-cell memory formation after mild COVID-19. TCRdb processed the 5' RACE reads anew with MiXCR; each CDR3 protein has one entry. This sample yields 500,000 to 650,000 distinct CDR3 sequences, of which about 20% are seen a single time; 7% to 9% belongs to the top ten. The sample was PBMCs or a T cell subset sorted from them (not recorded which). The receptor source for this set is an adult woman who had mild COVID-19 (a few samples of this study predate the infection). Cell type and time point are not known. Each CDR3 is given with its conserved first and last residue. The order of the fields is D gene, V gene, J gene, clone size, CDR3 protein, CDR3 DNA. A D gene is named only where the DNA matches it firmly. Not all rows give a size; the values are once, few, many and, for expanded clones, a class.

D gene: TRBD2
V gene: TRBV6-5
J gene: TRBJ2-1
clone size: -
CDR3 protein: CASSYWGRGGEFF
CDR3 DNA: TGTGCCAGCAGTTACTGGGGACGGGGAGGGGAGTTCTTC

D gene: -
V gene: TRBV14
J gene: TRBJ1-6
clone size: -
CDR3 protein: CASSGPGFNSPLHF
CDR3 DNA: TGTGCCAGCAGCGGACCGGGATTCAATTCACCCCTCCACTTT

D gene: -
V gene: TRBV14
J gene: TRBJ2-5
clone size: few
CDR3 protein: CASSQAGRLETQYF
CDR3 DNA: TGTGCCAGCAGCCAAGCGGGACGCCTGGAGACCCAGTACTTC

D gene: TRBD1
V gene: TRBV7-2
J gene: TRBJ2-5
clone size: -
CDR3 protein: CASSLVGTGPRETQYF
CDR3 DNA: TGTGCCAGCAGCTTAGTAGGGACAGGGCCGCGAGAGACCCAGTACTTC

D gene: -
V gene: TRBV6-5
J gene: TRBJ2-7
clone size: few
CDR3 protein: CASRQDGGREQYF
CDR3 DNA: TGTGCCAGCAGACAGGACGGAGGGCGCGAGCAGTACTTC

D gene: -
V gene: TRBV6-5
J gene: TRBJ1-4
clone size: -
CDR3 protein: CASSYAGPGPEKLFF
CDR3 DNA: TGTGCCAGCAGTTACGCGGGTCCCGGACCTGAAAAACTGTTTTTT

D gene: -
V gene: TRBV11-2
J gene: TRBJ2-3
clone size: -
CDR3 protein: CASSLAQVGRYTDTQYF
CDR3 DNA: TGTGCCAGCAGCTTAGCCCAAGTGGGCAGGTATACAGATACGCAGTATTTT

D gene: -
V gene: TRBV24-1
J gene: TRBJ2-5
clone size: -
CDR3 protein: CATSGSEETQYF
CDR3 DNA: TGTGCCACCAGTGGGTCGGAAGAGACCCAGTACTTC

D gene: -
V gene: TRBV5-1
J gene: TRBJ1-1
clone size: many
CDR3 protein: CASSFGGEGTEAFF
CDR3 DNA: TGCGCCAGCAGCTTCGGAGGGGAGGGCACTGAAGCTTTCTTT

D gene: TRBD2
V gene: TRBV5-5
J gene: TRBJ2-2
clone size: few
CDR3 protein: CASDSAAGGFGELFF
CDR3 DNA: TGTGCCAGCGACTCCGCTGCGGGAGGGTTCGGGGAGCTGTTTTTT

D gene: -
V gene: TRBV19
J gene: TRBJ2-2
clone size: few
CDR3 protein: CASSISGVNTGELFF
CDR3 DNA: TGTGCCAGTAGTATTAGCGGAGTGAACACCGGGGAGCTGTTTTTT

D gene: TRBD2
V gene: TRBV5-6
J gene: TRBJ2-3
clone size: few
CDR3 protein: CASSFRAGGSDTQYF
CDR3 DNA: TGTGCCAGCAGCTTCCGGGCGGGGGGGTCAGATACGCAGTATTTT

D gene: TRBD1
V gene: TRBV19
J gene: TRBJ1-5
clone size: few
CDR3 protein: CASSNRDRRNQPQHF
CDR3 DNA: TGTGCCAGTAGTAATAGGGACAGGAGAAATCAGCCCCAGCATTTT

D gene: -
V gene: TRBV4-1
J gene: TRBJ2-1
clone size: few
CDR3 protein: CASSPGFFKDNEQFF
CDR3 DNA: TGCGCCAGCAGCCCAGGATTTTTTAAGGACAATGAGCAGTTCTTC

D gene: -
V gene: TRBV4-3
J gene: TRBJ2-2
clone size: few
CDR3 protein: CASSQAGGPSNTGELFF
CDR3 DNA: TGCGCCAGCAGCCAAGCCGGGGGGCCATCGAACACCGGGGAGCTGTTTTTT

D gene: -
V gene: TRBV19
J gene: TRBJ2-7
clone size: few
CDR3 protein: CASTRTYSSYEQYF
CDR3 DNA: TGTGCCAGTACCCGGACCTATAGCTCCTACGAGCAGTACTTC

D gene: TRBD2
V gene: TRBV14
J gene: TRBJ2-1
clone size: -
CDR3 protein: CASSPRGEGLLNEQFF
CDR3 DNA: TGTGCCAGCAGCCCCCGAGGGGAGGGGTTGTTAAATGAGCAGTTCTTC

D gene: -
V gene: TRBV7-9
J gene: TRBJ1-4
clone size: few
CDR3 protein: CASSLDPGEWEKLFF
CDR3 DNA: TGTGCCAGCAGCTTAGATCCAGGCGAGTGGGAAAAACTGTTTTTT